This T cell receptor (beta chain) was sequenced in a study of shared clonotypes between healthy human individuals. This clone showed up just once. Roughly 280 ng DNA, 25,000 to 35,000 T cell genomes, went into unsorted PBMC replicate PCRs. The table came from immunoSEQ multiplex PCR; TCRdb's copy has only in-frame clones and leaves some out. The sample has fewer than 600,000 clones, around three quarters seen once. CDR1 and CDR2 (germline): SGHRS, YFSETQ. The germline V and J ends were trimmed by 0 bases and 2 bases, with 18 bases remaining between them. The CDR3 covers 18 residues. The sequencing sample was made of PBMCs. The sequence was obtained from a woman between 35 and 50 years old in good health. Some clones in this sample may be carry-over from other donors' samples. The V gene is TRBV5-1, the J gene TRBJ1-3; D is possibly TRBD1 (5 bases). The CDR3 coding sequence is TGCGCCAGCAGCTTGGGGGGCTCAGGGAAGGGCCCTGGAAACACCATATATTTT. It yields the protein CASSLGGSGKGPGNTIYF. Looking up the rest from reference TRBV5-1 and TRBJ1-3 gives the full variable domain: KAGVTQTPRYLIKTRGQQVTLSCSPISGHRSVSWYQQTPGQGLQFLFEYFSETQRNKGNFPGRFSGRQFSNSRSEMNVSTLELGDSALYLCASSLGGSGKGPGNTIYFGEGSWLTVV.